Below, 17 T cell receptor beta chains from the same sample are listed, as sequenced in a study of CD8 T cells in Susac syndrome. Random hexamers were used to reverse transcribe an amount of roughly 0.45 to 1 ug RNA. One entry per CDR3 protein results from TCRdb running MiXCR on the immunoSEQ multiplex PCR reads. The repertoire consists of around 46,000 distinct CDR3 sequences, with around 92% occurring once and the leading ten covering around 0.43%. The specimen sequenced was CD8+ T cells from PBMCs. Every receptor here comes from a human donor in good health.

The chain is built from TRBV29-1 and TRBJ2-4; TRBD2 agrees at 7 bases. The length of the CDR3 is 14 residues. CDR1 is SQVTM and CDR2 is ANQGSEA in the germline V gene. Trimming removed 2 bases from V and 3 bases from J; junction bases left unmatched: 4. In DNA, the CDR3 is TGCAGCGTTGAATCGGGGGGATTCAAAAACATTCAGTACTTC. Its protein product is CSVESGGFKNIQYF.

The CDR3 is CASRFGGTNEKLFF. The CDR3 DNA is TGTGCCAGCAGGTTCGGGGGAACTAATGAAAAACTGTTTTTT. This chain links TRBV5-6 with TRBJ1-4, with D possibly matching TRBD1 (5 bases). The CDR3 is 14 amino acids. Trimming cost V 5 bases and J 1 base, with 9 bases left between them. Germline V gene sequence: CDR1 SGHDT, CDR2 YYEEEE.

V usage is TRBV6-2 or TRBV6-3 and J usage is TRBJ1-1; no firm D call. CDR3 size: 18 residues. V lost 0 bases to trimming and J lost 0 bases, with 17 bases between them. The germline CDR1 and CDR2 sequences are MNHEY and SVGEGT. CDR3 in DNA: TGTGCCAGCAGTTACTCGGATAGAGACGTAAACATGAACACTGAAGCTTTCTTT. Translating it yields CASSYSDRDVNMNTEAFF.

The chain links TRBV4-1 to TRBJ2-3, with unresolved D. The CDR3 extends over 13 amino acids. V shed 3 bases and J shed 6 bases, with 10 bases lying between them. Per germline, CDR1 MGHRA and CDR2 YSYEKL. CDR3 nucleotide sequence: TGCGCCAGCAGCCATCACACGGCCGATACGCAGTATTTT. Translating gives CASSHHTADTQYF.

This rearrangement joins TRBV9 to TRBJ1-1, with unresolved D. V gave up 7 bases and J gave up 3 bases, with 10 bases separating them. This CDR3 has 12 residues. Germline V gene data show CDR1 as SGDLS and CDR2 as YYNGEE. CDR3 amino acids: CASGDRDTEAFF. CDR3 in DNA: TGTGCCAGCGGGGATCGTGACACTGAAGCTTTCTTT.

This chain connects TRBV30 to TRBJ2-1; D remains ambiguous. This CDR3 is 13 amino acids long. V was pared by 2 bases and J by 10 bases, with 15 bases between. Germline lookup yields CDR1 GTSNPN and CDR2 SVGIG (reference sequence). CDR3 amino acids: CAWSKRSGREQFF. CDR3 coding DNA: TGTGCCTGGAGTAAAAGATCCGGGCGAGAGCAGTTCTTC.

This clonotype came up once. V and J are TRBV20-1 and TRBJ1-5, with TRBD1 identical over 7 bases. The germline V gene encodes CDR1 DFQATT and CDR2 SNEGSKA (reference sequence). The CDR3 length is 15 residues. With 5 bases clipped from V and 1 base from J, the junction kept 8 bases outside the gene matches. The DNA of the CDR3 is TGCAGTGCTCGAGGGGAGGGGGCGAGCAATCAGCCCCAGCATTTT. This encodes CSARGEGASNQPQHF.

V and J are TRBV4-3 and TRBJ1-2; perhaps TRBD1 as D (5 bases). CDR1 and CDR2 from the germline V gene are LGHNA and YSLEER. The CDR3 has 15 amino acids. Trimming shortened V by 6 bases and J by 6 bases, and 20 bases separated the two germline ends. The DNA of the CDR3 is TGCGCCAGCAGTATTTTCCCCGGGGGGACGGATGGCTACACCTTC. Protein product: CASSIFPGGTDGYTF.

The chain links TRBV12-3 or TRBV12-4 to TRBJ1-3; D unresolved. The CDR3 is 15 amino acids. Trimming stripped 1 base from V and 0 bases from J, with 7 bases between. This chain's CDR3 is CASSLDRNSGNTIYF. The CDR3 DNA is TGTGCCAGCAGTTTAGACAGAAACTCTGGAAACACCATATATTTT.

This chain links TRBV3-1 with TRBJ2-3; 11 bases fit TRBD1. Per germline, CDR1 LGHDT and CDR2 YNNKEL (reference sequence). This CDR3 contains 17 residues. V lost 0 bases and J lost 5; bases outside the gene matches: 7. The DNA of the CDR3 is TGTGCCAGCAGCCAAGAGGACGGGACAGGGGGAAGAGATACGCAGTATTTT. Translating it yields CASSQEDGTGGRDTQYF.

J is TRBJ1-5 and V is TRBV9, with D uncertain. V dropped 2 bases and J dropped 2 bases, with 17 bases sitting between them. Germline values: CDR1 SGDLS, CDR2 YYNGEE. The CDR3 has 17 residues. The CDR3 sequence is CASSVSDGLGGNQPQHF. For the CDR3, the DNA is TGTGCCAGCAGCGTGTCGGACGGACTCGGGGGCAATCAGCCCCAGCATTTT.

This clonotype appeared a single time. This chain links TRBV29-1 with TRBJ2-1; D call uncertain. V lost 7 bases to trimming and J lost 8 bases, with 15 bases between them. Looked up from germline, CDR1 is SQVTM and CDR2 is ANQGSEA. The CDR3 covers 12 residues. The CDR3 region is CSAVGESHEQFF. CDR3 DNA: TGCAGCGCCGTGGGTGAGTCCCATGAGCAGTTCTTC.

V is TRBV2 and J is TRBJ2-1; D is ambiguous. This CDR3 spans 16 amino acids. Between the trimmed V and J ends, which lost 8 bases and 0 bases, there was a span of 17 bases. CDR1 is SNHLY, CDR2 FYNNEI, per germline. The CDR3 loop reads CASVPLKAYSYNEQFF. DNA for the CDR3: TGTGCCAGCGTCCCTCTCAAGGCCTACTCCTACAATGAGCAGTTCTTC. The whole variable domain, filled in from reference TRBV2 and TRBJ2-1, reads EPEVTQTPSHQVTQMGQEVILRCVPISNHLYFYWYRQILGQKVEFLVSFYNNEISEKSEIFDDQFSVERPDGSNFTLKIRSTKLEDSAMYFCASVPLKAYSYNEQFFGPGTRLTVL.

The chain couples TRBV11-2 to TRBJ2-7; the D gene is possibly TRBD1 (6 bases). The germline V and J ends were trimmed by 2 bases and 2 bases, with 16 bases remaining between them. This CDR3 contains 16 residues. CDR1 is SGHAT and CDR2 is FQNNGV in the germline V gene. CDR3 in amino acids: CASSLHQGLGTYEQYF. The CDR3 DNA reads TGTGCCAGCAGCTTACACCAGGGGTTGGGCACCTACGAGCAGTACTTC.

The gene calls are TRBV7-9 and TRBJ2-7; no clear D gene. From germline, CDR1 is SEHNR and CDR2 FQNEAQ (reference sequence). Trimming shortened V by 1 base and J by 6 bases, and 7 bases separated the two germline ends. The CDR3 covers 12 residues. The CDR3 DNA sequence: TGTGCCAGCAGCTTAGATGTAGGCGAGCAGTACTTC. This encodes CASSLDVGEQYF.

The rearrangement joins TRBV6-2 or TRBV6-3 to TRBJ2-7, with 12 bases aligning to TRBD1. The V gene end was trimmed by 7 bases and the J gene end by 5 bases; junction bases not matched to a gene: 12. The germline gives CDR1 MNHEY, CDR2 SVGEGT. The CDR3 runs to 16 residues. The CDR3 here is CASTNPRDRGLNEQYF. CDR3 nucleotides: TGTGCCAGCACCAACCCCCGGGACAGGGGGCTCAACGAGCAGTACTTC.

The rearrangement joins TRBV12-3 or TRBV12-4 to TRBJ2-1, with 7 bases matching TRBD2. This CDR3 is 14 amino acids long. The ends lost 7 bases at V and 1 base at J; junction bases unmatched: 4. CDR3 amino acids: CASNGEGSYNEQFF. The CDR3 nucleotides read TGTGCCAGCAACGGGGAGGGATCCTACAATGAGCAGTTCTTC.